The 31 T cell receptor beta chains presented below share a single source sample, sequenced in a study of blood T cell repertoires in COVID-19. Method: immunoSEQ multiplex PCR; TCRdb's copy keeps in-frame clones and lacks some. The data show roughly 250,000 clones, 86% seen once. What was sequenced was PBMCs or T cells enriched from blood (not recorded which). The receptors here all came from a woman in her 50s who had recovered from COVID-19.

With respect to this clone: Other DNA sequences in the same sample also yield this CDR3. V gene TRBV7-6 combines with J gene TRBJ2-7, with D possibly matching TRBD1 (5 bases). The CDR3 is 12 residues long. CDR1 is SGHVS and CDR2 is FNYEAQ in the germline V gene. The germline V and J ends were trimmed by 2 bases and 3 bases, with 5 bases remaining between them. As DNA, the CDR3 is TGTGCCAGCAGCTTACAGGGCTACGAGCAGTACTTC. This codes for CASSLQGYEQYF.

In DNA form, the CDR3 reads TGCGCCAGCAGCTTGGGTGAGCGGGGGAGGCAAGAGACCCAGTACTTC. This sequence encodes CASSLGERGRQETQYF. The chain couples TRBV5-1 to TRBJ2-5; TRBD2 aligns across 8 bases. Trimming removed 0 bases from V and 2 bases from J; junction bases left unmatched: 6. The germline V gene has CDR1 SGHRS and CDR2 YFSETQ. This CDR3 spans 16 amino acids.

The gene calls are TRBV11-2 and TRBJ1-1; D remains ambiguous. This CDR3 is built from 13 residues. V lost 3 bases and J lost 5, with 10 bases in between. Germline assignment: CDR1 SGHAT and CDR2 FQNNGV. In nucleotides, the CDR3 is TGTGCCAGCAGCTTTACCGAGGGAACTGAAGCTTTCTTT. Translated: CASSFTEGTEAFF.

The rearrangement joins TRBV2 to TRBJ1-2, with D possibly TRBD1 on 6 matching bases. CDR3 size: 14 residues. V dropped 8 bases and J dropped 8 bases, with 21 bases sitting between them. CDR1 is SNHLY and CDR2 is FYNNEI in the germline V gene. CDR3 amino acids: CASGSTQGLGGYTF. CDR3 nucleotide sequence: TGTGCCAGCGGAAGCACACAGGGTTTGGGAGGCTACACCTTC.

V and J are TRBV19 and TRBJ2-5, with 8 bases aligning to TRBD2. The CDR3 sequence is 15 residues long. V lost 1 base, J lost 5 bases, and 6 bases stayed unmatched. Per the germline V gene, CDR1 is LNHDA and CDR2 is SQIVND (reference sequence). For the CDR3, the DNA is TGTGCCAGTAGTATAGCCCGGGGGGGCACGGAGACCCAGTACTTC. It specifies CASSIARGGTETQYF.

This clone was found many times. In nucleotides, the CDR3 is TGTGCCAGCAGTGACTCAGCCGGGACCGGGGAGCTGTTTTTT. It yields the protein CASSDSAGTGELFF. V is TRBV6-4 and J is TRBJ2-2; D gene ambiguous. CDR1 is MRHNA, CDR2 SNTAGT, per germline. Trimming took 0 bases from V and 5 from J, leaving 7 bases between them. The CDR3 is 14 amino acids.

The genes are TRBV19 and TRBJ2-7, with 7 nucleotides matching TRBD2. With V trimmed by 7 bases and J by 5 bases, 5 bases remained unmatched. The CDR3 has 12 amino acids. The germline gives CDR1 LNHDA, CDR2 SQIVND (reference sequence). The CDR3, as DNA: TGTGCCAGTACTGGCGGGAGTGACGAGCAGTACTTC. It encodes CASTGGSDEQYF.

The gene calls are TRBV19 and TRBJ1-5; maybe TRBD1 (6 bases). There are 13 residues in the CDR3. Deletions cut 7 bases from V and 4 bases from J, with 11 bases between. The germline V gene has CDR1 LNHDA and CDR2 SQIVND (reference sequence). Here the CDR3 reads CASTRTGNQPQHF. The CDR3 bases are TGTGCCAGTACCAGAACAGGGAATCAGCCCCAGCATTTT.

V usage is TRBV18 and J usage is TRBJ1-2; 8 bases fit TRBD1. The germline V gene encodes CDR1 KGHSH and CDR2 LQKENI. J lost 5 bases, V lost 1 base, and 6 bases had no gene match. The CDR3 spans 15 residues. The CDR3 here is CASSPQAGGNYGYTF. CDR3 DNA: TGTGCCAGCTCACCACAGGCAGGGGGCAATTATGGCTACACCTTC.

The chain carries TRBV9 and TRBJ2-7; TRBD2 agrees at 10 bases. There are 14 residues in the CDR3. In germline, CDR1 is SGDLS, CDR2 YYNGEE. V lost 3 bases to trimming and J lost 6 bases; unmatched junction nucleotides: 6. CDR3 protein: CASSAPSGSSEQYF. The CDR3 coding sequence is TGTGCCAGCAGCGCTCCTAGCGGGAGTAGCGAGCAGTACTTC.

The rearrangement uses TRBV27 and TRBJ1-1, with TRBD1 as a possible D gene (6 bases). The CDR3 runs 13 residues. In germline, CDR1 is MNHEY, CDR2 SMNVEV (reference sequence). Trimming cost V 2 bases and J 6 bases, with 10 bases left between them. The CDR3 DNA is TGTGCCAGCAGTTTACTGGGGGCGGCTGAAGCTTTCTTT. This sequence encodes CASSLLGAAEAFF.

J is TRBJ2-3 and V is TRBV11-2, with 12 bases aligning to TRBD2. CDR1 is SGHAT and CDR2 is FQNNGV in the germline V gene. V was clipped by 2 bases and J by 6 bases; unmatched bases: 6. This CDR3 spans 16 amino acids. In DNA form, the CDR3 reads TGTGCCAGCAGCTTACGACTAGCGGGAGCGGGGGATACGCAGTATTTT. This translates into CASSLRLAGAGDTQYF.

V is TRBV7-2 and J is TRBJ1-4; 10 bases are a match to TRBD1. Germline V lookup: CDR1 SGHTA, CDR2 FQGNSA. V gave up 5 bases and J gave up 8 bases; unmatched junction bases: 5. The CDR3 sequence is 14 residues long. CDR3: CASSAPDRGEKLFF. As DNA, the CDR3 is TGTGCCAGCAGCGCCCCGGACAGGGGGGAAAAACTGTTTTTT.

The chain employs TRBV27 and TRBJ2-3, with D unresolved. Germline lookup yields CDR1 MNHEY and CDR2 SMNVEV (reference sequence). The CDR3 loop spans 14 amino acids. V was pared by 3 bases and J by 5 bases, with 12 bases between. Here the CDR3 reads CASSFTTGGDTQYF. As DNA, the CDR3 is TGTGCCAGCAGTTTCACTACCGGCGGAGATACGCAGTATTTT.

This rearrangement joins TRBV7-8 to TRBJ2-1; 8 nucleotides match TRBD1. The CDR3 has 17 amino acids. The germline CDR1 and CDR2 sequences are SGHVS and FQNEAQ. The junction had 8 bases not matched to a gene; V was cut back by 4 bases and J by 0 bases. CDR3 DNA sequence: TGTGCCAGCAGCTCCATCAGGGGGCAGAGCTCCTACAATGAGCAGTTCTTC. Translation: CASSSIRGQSSYNEQFF.

The V and J genes are TRBV11-2 and TRBJ1-1; D unresolved. Looked up from germline, CDR1 is SGHAT and CDR2 is FQNNGV. Trimming removed 6 bases from V and 3 bases from J, with 11 bases in between. This CDR3 contains 13 residues. Written as DNA, the CDR3 is TGTGCCAGCAGGAAGTACAGCTACACTGAAGCTTTCTTT. It is translated as CASRKYSYTEAFF.

The V call is TRBV5-1, the J call TRBJ1-2; possibly TRBD1 for D (6 bases). V lost 0 bases to trimming and J lost 2 bases, with 11 bases between them. Germline V gene lookup returns CDR1 SGHRS and CDR2 YFSETQ. The CDR3 has 15 residues. CDR3 bases: TGCGCCAGCAGCTTGGGGACAGCCGAGAACTATGGCTACACCTTC. Amino acid sequence: CASSLGTAENYGYTF. The full variable domain, its missing parts supplied by reference TRBV5-1 and TRBJ1-2, is KAGVTQTPRYLIKTRGQQVTLSCSPISGHRSVSWYQQTPGQGLQFLFEYFSETQRNKGNFPGRFSGRQFSNSRSEMNVSTLELGDSALYLCASSLGTAENYGYTFGSGTRLTVV.

The chain has TRBV6-5 and TRBJ2-7; D remains ambiguous. V dropped 7 bases and J dropped 3 bases, with 10 bases sitting between them. This CDR3 contains 12 residues. In germline, CDR1 is MNHEY, CDR2 SVGAGI. This chain's CDR3 is CASTEQIYEQYF. The CDR3 DNA sequence: TGTGCCAGCACAGAACAGATCTACGAGCAGTACTTC.

V gene TRBV7-9 combines with J gene TRBJ2-1, with 9 bases aligning to TRBD1. The germline V gene has CDR1 SEHNR and CDR2 FQNEAQ (reference sequence). The CDR3 has 19 residues. Trimming took 5 bases from V and 8 from J; bases not matched to a gene: 22. CDR3: CASSALQGAVSGYPDEQFF. CDR3 nucleotides: TGTGCCAGCAGCGCCTTACAGGGGGCGGTTAGCGGGTATCCGGATGAGCAGTTCTTC.

This rearrangement joins TRBV5-6 to TRBJ1-1, with 11 positions matching TRBD1. The V and J ends lost 4 bases and 2 bases, in that order; junction bases with no gene match: 1. The CDR3 runs to 14 residues. Germline CDR1 is SGHDT and CDR2 is YYEEEE. CDR3 in DNA: TGTGCCAGCAGCAGGACAGGGGGCAACACTGAAGCTTTCTTT. Translated: CASSRTGGNTEAFF. Looking up the rest from reference TRBV5-6 and TRBJ1-1 gives the full variable domain: DAGVTQSPTHLIKTRGQQVTLRCSPKSGHDTVSWYQQALGQGPQFIFQYYEEEERQRGNFPDRFSGHQFPNYSSELNVNALLLGDSALYLCASSRTGGNTEAFFGQGTRLTVV.

As for this clone: In the same sample, other DNA sequences code for this CDR3. This rearrangement joins TRBV19 to TRBJ2-7, with 9 nucleotides matching TRBD1. The CDR3 runs 13 residues. Germline lookup yields CDR1 LNHDA and CDR2 SQIVND (reference sequence). V shed 4 bases and J 4 bases; nucleotides not matched to a gene: 2. CDR3 DNA sequence: TGTGCCAGTAGTAGAGACAGGGGGTACGAGCAGTACTTC. Its translation: CASSRDRGYEQYF.

The rearrangement uses TRBV28 and TRBJ1-4, with 7 bases identical to TRBD1. Germline loops: CDR1 MDHEN, CDR2 SYDVKM. This CDR3 is built from 16 residues. The junction had 10 bases not matched to a gene; V was cut back by 4 bases and J by 5 bases. CDR3 in amino acids: CASSSLWTGGNEKLFF. CDR3 bases: TGTGCCAGCAGTTCACTCTGGACAGGAGGGAATGAAAAACTGTTTTTT.

The gene calls are TRBV6-5 and TRBJ2-1; 9 bases fit TRBD2. Germline V lookup: CDR1 MNHEY, CDR2 SVGAGI. The CDR3 length is 16 residues. The trim removed 1 base at V and 5 bases at J, leaving 6 bases unmatched. The CDR3 region has the DNA TGTGCCAGCAGTTACTTTGGCGGGGGGGCCCACAATGAGCAGTTCTTC. Its protein is CASSYFGGGAHNEQFF.

This clone has a single count. The rearrangement joins TRBV7-9 to TRBJ2-7, with 9 bases lining up with TRBD2. The CDR3 contains 13 residues. The V gene's germline CDR1 is SEHNR and CDR2 FQNEAQ (reference sequence). V was clipped by 2 bases and J by 7 bases; unmatched bases: 3. The CDR3 nucleotides are TGTGCCAGCAGCTTATCCCTAGCGGGGGAGCAGTACTTC. Protein sequence: CASSLSLAGEQYF.

In its sample, this clone was seen a few times. V and J are TRBV11-2 and TRBJ1-2, with 9 bases fitting TRBD1. CDR3 length: 15 residues. Germline lookup yields CDR1 SGHAT and CDR2 FQNNGV. The trim removed 1 base at V and 7 bases at J, leaving 7 bases unmatched. The CDR3 here is CASSLVGTGQRGYTF. For the CDR3, the DNA is TGTGCCAGCAGCTTAGTAGGGACAGGGCAGCGTGGCTACACCTTC.

The chain has TRBV5-1 and TRBJ1-5; D not certain. Per germline, CDR1 SGHRS and CDR2 YFSETQ. The CDR3 loop spans 14 amino acids. The V and J ends lost 1 base and 0 bases respectively, with 5 bases between them. The chain's CDR3 is CASSLTVSNQPQHF. The CDR3 nucleotides are TGCGCCAGCAGCTTGACAGTTAGCAATCAGCCCCAGCATTTT. The complete variable domain, with remaining parts taken from reference TRBV5-1 and TRBJ1-5, reads KAGVTQTPRYLIKTRGQQVTLSCSPISGHRSVSWYQQTPGQGLQFLFEYFSETQRNKGNFPGRFSGRQFSNSRSEMNVSTLELGDSALYLCASSLTVSNQPQHFGDGTRLSIL.

Concerning this clone itself: Other DNA sequences of this sample code for an identical CDR3. The chain couples TRBV28 to TRBJ2-7; D is unresolved. The CDR3 is 11 amino acids. CDR1 and CDR2 from the germline V gene are MDHEN and SYDVKM. Trimming took off 4 bases at V and 4 bases at J, with 5 bases between the two ends. The DNA of the CDR3 is TGTGCCAGCAGTTCCGGGTACGAGCAGTACTTC. Residues: CASSSGYEQYF.

The chain has TRBV27 and TRBJ1-1; possible D gene TRBD1, 5 bases. The V end was cut by 3 bases, the J end by 1 base, with 9 bases between. The germline V gene encodes CDR1 MNHEY and CDR2 SMNVEV (reference sequence). This CDR3 has 14 amino acids. The CDR3 nucleotides are TGTGCCAGCAGTTTCCGACAGACGAACACTGAAGCTTTCTTT. Its protein product is CASSFRQTNTEAFF.

This clone was detected only a few times. The chain employs TRBV3-1 (or the pseudogene TRBV3-2) and TRBJ2-7; maybe TRBD2 (5 bases). This CDR3 has 13 residues. Trimming removed 4 bases at V and 4 bases at J, with 11 bases between. Germline values: CDR1 LGHDT, CDR2 YNNKEL (reference sequence). The CDR3 sequence is CASSPRTLYEQYF. The CDR3 nucleotides are TGTGCCAGCAGCCCTCGGACTCTTTACGAGCAGTACTTC.

V and J are TRBV7-8 and TRBJ1-5, with D unresolved. Trimming cost V 2 bases and J 3 bases, with 11 bases left between them. Germline CDR1 and CDR2: SGHVS and FQNEAQ. The CDR3 totals 15 residues. This chain's CDR3 is CASSLSPGHNQPQHF. The CDR3 DNA is TGTGCCAGCAGCTTATCTCCAGGCCACAATCAGCCCCAGCATTTT.

This clone was recorded a few times. The rearrangement joins TRBV30 to TRBJ2-7; D is uncertain. Germline loops: CDR1 GTSNPN, CDR2 SVGIG (reference sequence). V lost 0 bases and J 4 bases, leaving 4 bases between the germline ends. There are 11 residues in the CDR3. CDR3 sequence: CAWSVRYEQYF. The CDR3 coding sequence is TGTGCCTGGAGTGTACGGTACGAGCAGTACTTC.